One sample yielded the 7 T cell receptor beta chains listed below, sequenced in a study of response to subunit inactivated influenza vaccine. MiXCR was run by TCRdb on the RT-PCR reads, yielding one entry per CDR3 protein. The profile covers roughly 760,000 distinct CDR3 sequences, with around 20% appearing a single time and roughly a tenth taken by the ten largest. Sequencing used PBMCs from blood, obtained 4 to 6 days after vaccination. These receptors originate from a man aged 45-65 years who received an inactivated influenza vaccine.

This clonotype was counted a few times. This chain joins TRBV7-2 and TRBJ2-7; D uncertain. Trimming removed 5 bases at V and 3 bases at J, with 17 bases between. CDR3 length equals 15 residues. Germline lookup yields CDR1 SGHTA and CDR2 FQGNSA. The CDR3 reads CASSAAPNKGYEQYF. The CDR3 bases are TGTGCCAGCAGCGCGGCCCCAAACAAGGGCTACGAGCAGTACTTC.

This clonotype has just a few counts. The chain carries TRBV11-2 and TRBJ2-1, with D perhaps given as TRBD1 or TRBD2 (6 bases each). This CDR3 contains 15 residues. The V and J ends lost 3 bases and 2 bases respectively, with 11 bases between them. CDR1 is SGHAT and CDR2 is FQNNGV in the germline V gene. The CDR3 here is CASSLIGGPYNEQFF. The CDR3 bases are TGTGCCAGCAGCTTGATCGGGGGCCCCTACAATGAGCAGTTCTTC.

The chain combines TRBV11-2 with TRBJ2-7, with 12 bases fitting TRBD2. This CDR3 is 14 amino acids long. J lost 7 bases, V lost 9 bases, and 10 bases had no gene match. CDR1 and CDR2 from the germline V gene are SGHAT and FQNNGV. CDR3 sequence: CASGRLAGAREQYF. The CDR3 coding sequence is TGTGCCAGTGGGCGACTAGCGGGAGCCAGGGAGCAGTACTTC.

This clonotype was counted only a few times. The chain joins TRBV7-2 to TRBJ2-3; no clear D. V was shortened by 5 bases and J by 1 base, with 7 bases between the two germline ends. This CDR3 is 13 amino acids long. The germline CDR1 and CDR2 sequences are SGHTA and FQGNSA. In DNA form, the CDR3 reads TGTGCCAGCAGCCCTTACGGCACAGATACGCAGTATTTT. Protein product: CASSPYGTDTQYF.

This clonotype was observed many times. The chain has TRBV28 and TRBJ2-7; D ambiguous. Germline CDR1 reads MDHEN; CDR2 reads SYDVKM. V lost 2 bases and J lost 0, with 5 bases in between. This CDR3 has 13 amino acids. This CDR3 is CASSLTDSYEQYF. For the CDR3, the DNA is TGTGCCAGCAGTTTAACAGACTCCTACGAGCAGTACTTC.

V and J are TRBV4-1 and TRBJ2-2, with D perhaps given as TRBD1 or TRBD2 (5 bases each). Germline CDR1 MGHRA, CDR2 YSYEKL. This CDR3 region has 14 residues. Trimming stripped 8 bases from V and 5 bases from J, with 15 bases between. CDR3 sequence (DNA): TGCGCCAGCGGCAGTCTCGGGGCGACCGGGGAGCTGTTTTTT. Protein product: CASGSLGATGELFF.

This clonotype was counted a few times. The V and J genes are TRBV5-1 and TRBJ2-1, with D possibly matching TRBD1 (5 bases). CDR1 is SGHRS and CDR2 is YFSETQ in the germline V gene. Trimming took 2 bases from V and 9 from J, leaving 12 bases between them. CDR3 length equals 13 residues. The DNA for the CDR3 is TGCGCCAGCAGCTTAGGAGAGCAGGGTGAGCAGTTCTTC. This translates into CASSLGEQGEQFF.